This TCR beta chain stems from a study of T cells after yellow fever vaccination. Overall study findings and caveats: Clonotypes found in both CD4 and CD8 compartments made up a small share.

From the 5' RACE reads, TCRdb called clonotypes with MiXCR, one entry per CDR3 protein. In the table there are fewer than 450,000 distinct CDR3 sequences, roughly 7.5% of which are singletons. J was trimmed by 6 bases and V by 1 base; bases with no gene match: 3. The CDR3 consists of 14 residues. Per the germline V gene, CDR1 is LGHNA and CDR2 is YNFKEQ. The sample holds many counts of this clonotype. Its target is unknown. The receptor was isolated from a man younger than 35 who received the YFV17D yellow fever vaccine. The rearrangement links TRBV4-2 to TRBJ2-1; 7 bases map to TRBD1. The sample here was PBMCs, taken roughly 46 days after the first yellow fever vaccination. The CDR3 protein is CASSQGDRVNEQFF. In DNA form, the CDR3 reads TGTGCCAGCAGCCAAGGTGACAGGGTCAATGAGCAGTTCTTC.